These 29 T cell receptor beta chains were all obtained from the same sample, sequenced in a study of CD8+ T cells in alopecia areata. Stated treatment: oral pan-JAK inhibitor, 5-10 mg twice daily. cDNA reverse transcribed from extracted RNA served as the sequencing template. Assay used: immunoSEQ multiplex PCR; TCRdb lists only in-frame clones, some missing. The sample includes some 100,000 clones, 44% seen only once; the top ten take roughly 18%. The input for sequencing was CD8+ T cells sorted from blood, taken at week 24, from a patient treated with tofacitinib. These receptors came from a human donor with alopecia areata.

The CDR3 spells CASSVRGENQPQHF. The CDR3 DNA sequence: TGTGCCAGCAGTGTGAGGGGTGAGAATCAGCCCCAGCATTTT. The chain is built from TRBV27 and TRBJ1-5; a possible D gene is TRBD1 (5 bases). The germline CDR1 and CDR2 sequences are MNHEY and SMNVEV (reference sequence). Trimming stripped 5 bases from V and 4 bases from J, with 12 bases between. This CDR3 region has 14 residues.

The rearrangement joins TRBV6-1 to TRBJ1-5; D ambiguous. V was clipped by 5 bases and J by 1 base, with 9 bases between them. Germline CDR1 and CDR2: MNHNS and SASEGT. CDR3 size: 14 residues. The CDR3 DNA reads as TGTGCCAGCAGTTCCCTTTCGAGCAATCAGCCCCAGCATTTT. As protein: CASSSLSSNQPQHF.

This chain joins TRBV19 and TRBJ2-5; perhaps D is TRBD1 or TRBD2 (5 bases each). This CDR3 has 13 amino acids. CDR1 and CDR2 (germline): LNHDA, SQIVND (reference sequence). The V end lost 9 bases, the J end lost 1 base, and 12 bases lay between the germline ends. CDR3 in amino acids: CASREPTQETQYF. CDR3 nucleotide sequence: TGTGCCAGCAGGGAGCCAACCCAAGAGACCCAGTACTTC.

The CDR3 loop reads CASSHGTDYEQYF. The CDR3 coding sequence is TGTGCCAGCAGCCACGGGACGGACTACGAGCAGTACTTC. The chain links TRBV7-8 to TRBJ2-7; D may be TRBD1 or TRBD2 (5 bases each). Germline V CDR1 and CDR2: SGHVS, FQNEAQ. V lost 5 bases to trimming and J lost 3 bases, with 11 bases between them. This CDR3 is built from 13 residues.

J is TRBJ2-7 and V is TRBV21-1; the tabulated D call, TRBD2, remains unverified against the DNA. TRBV21-1 represents a pseudogene. The CDR3 has 17 amino acids. CDR3 region: CASSEVARREGLNEQYF. The CDR3, as DNA: TGTGCCAGCAGCGAAGTAGCGAGGCGGGAGGGCCTGAACGAGCAGTACTTC.

V and J are TRBV9 and TRBJ2-7, with a weak D call TRBD1 (6 bases). This CDR3 region has 15 residues. CDR1 SGDLS and CDR2 YYNGEE come from the germline V gene. Trimming removed 4 bases at V and 7 bases at J, with 21 bases between. CDR3 amino acids: CASSPHGTGSKEQYF. CDR3 nucleotides: TGTGCCAGCAGCCCCCACGGCACAGGGAGTAAGGAGCAGTACTTC.

This clone came up a few times. The chain links TRBV11-2 to TRBJ2-3, with 7 bases lining up with TRBD2. After removal of 0 bases from V and 2 bases from J, the junction contained 2 bases not matched to a gene. The germline CDR1 and CDR2 sequences are SGHAT and FQNNGV. CDR3 length: 15 amino acids. This CDR3 reads CASSLEGGSTDTQYF. The DNA of the CDR3 is TGTGCCAGCAGCTTAGAGGGGGGGTCCACAGATACGCAGTATTTT.

This clone came up a few times. The V and J genes are TRBV7-2 and TRBJ1-5; D uncertain. The ends were cut back, 2 bases at V and 4 bases at J, with 6 bases in the middle. CDR1 is SGHTA, CDR2 FQGNSA, per germline. The CDR3 runs 13 residues. CDR3 nucleotides: TGTGCCAGCAGCTTAATCGAAAATCAGCCCCAGCATTTT. Its protein is CASSLIENQPQHF.

The chain is built from TRBV7-9 and TRBJ2-1, with D unclear. V was cut by 8 bases and J by 4 bases, with 12 bases left in between. This CDR3 is 13 amino acids long. Germline values: CDR1 SEHNR, CDR2 FQNEAQ (reference sequence). In nucleotides, the CDR3 is TGTGCCAGCGAACCCCTTGGGTACAATGAGCAGTTCTTC. It specifies CASEPLGYNEQFF.

This clone showed up just a few times. The genes are TRBV25-1 and TRBJ2-1; D not resolved. V gave up 5 bases and J gave up 3 bases, with 11 bases separating them. CDR1 is MGHDK, CDR2 SYGVNS, per germline. The CDR3 length is 14 residues. DNA of the CDR3: TGTGCCAGCAGTCCGAATCGACTCTACAATGAGCAGTTCTTC. Translated: CASSPNRLYNEQFF. The whole variable domain, filled in from reference TRBV25-1 and TRBJ2-1, reads EADIYQTPRYLVIGTGKKITLECSQTMGHDKMYWYQQDPGMELHLIHYSYGVNSTEKGDLSSESTVSRIRTEHFPLTLESARPSHTSQYLCASSPNRLYNEQFFGPGTRLTVL.

This clone was seen only a few times. The rearrangement uses TRBV6-1 and TRBJ1-4; D remains ambiguous. The CDR3 spans 14 residues. CDR1 is MNHNS, CDR2 SASEGT, per germline. V lost 2 bases and J lost 8, with 12 bases in between. CDR3 coding DNA: TGTGCCAGCAGTGAATGGAGGACCGCAGAAAAACTGTTTTTT. Its translation: CASSEWRTAEKLFF.

The chain couples TRBV4-1 to TRBJ2-2; D may correspond to TRBD1 or TRBD2 (6 bases each). Germline loops: CDR1 MGHRA, CDR2 YSYEKL. CDR3 length: 15 amino acids. The germline V and J ends were trimmed by 1 base and 7 bases, with 13 bases remaining between them. Here the CDR3 reads CASSQAGGGSGELFF. The CDR3 nucleotides read TGCGCCAGCAGCCAAGCCGGAGGGGGGAGCGGGGAGCTGTTTTTT.

The V call is TRBV29-1, the J call TRBJ2-1, with a possible D match to TRBD2 (6 bases). The V end lost 0 bases, the J end lost 3 bases, and 9 bases lay between the germline ends. CDR1 SQVTM and CDR2 ANQGSEA come from the germline V gene. This CDR3 has 14 amino acids. The CDR3 loop reads CSVEDREVYNEQFF. The DNA for the CDR3 is TGCAGCGTTGAAGACAGGGAGGTCTACAATGAGCAGTTCTTC.

There are a few counts of this clone. The rearrangement links TRBV15 to TRBJ2-1; tentatively, D is TRBD1 (5 bases). The CDR3 contains 16 residues. Germline V gives CDR1 LNHNV, CDR2 YYDKDF (reference sequence). V was clipped by 4 bases and J by 0 bases, with 13 bases between them. CDR3 region: CATSKRQHSSYNEQFF. CDR3 DNA sequence: TGTGCCACCAGCAAACGACAGCATAGCTCCTACAATGAGCAGTTCTTC.

This clone was seen more than once but under ten times. CDR3 residues: CASRRPLYNEQFF. For the CDR3, the DNA is TGTGCCAGTCGACGTCCGCTCTACAATGAGCAGTTCTTC. This chain connects TRBV5-5 to TRBJ2-1; D is undetermined. Trimming cost V 8 bases and J 3 bases, with 12 bases left between them. Per the germline V gene, CDR1 is SGHKS and CDR2 is YYEKEE (reference sequence). The CDR3 is made up of 13 amino acids.

The CDR3 sequence: CSVGNGVNEQFF. The DNA of the CDR3 is TGCAGCGTTGGGAATGGGGTCAATGAGCAGTTCTTC. This chain joins TRBV29-1 and TRBJ2-1, with unresolved D. CDR1 is SQVTM, CDR2 ANQGSEA, per germline. The CDR3 has 12 residues. With 4 bases removed from V and 6 bases from J, the gap between germline ends came to 10 bases.

The rearrangement uses TRBV4-1 and TRBJ2-3; 7 bases line up with TRBD1. The CDR3 has 14 residues. V shed 5 bases, J shed 5 bases, and the junction held 7 bases outside the gene matches. Germline V gene data show CDR1 as MGHRA and CDR2 as YSYEKL. CDR3 region: CASSLIRGQDTQYF. DNA for the CDR3: TGCGCCAGCAGCTTAATAAGGGGGCAAGATACGCAGTATTTT.

This clone has only a few counts. The chain recombines TRBV4-1 with TRBJ1-2; D is ambiguous. CDR1 is MGHRA and CDR2 is YSYEKL in the germline V gene. The CDR3 length is 15 residues. V was shortened by 7 bases and J by 3 bases, with 18 bases between the two germline ends. The CDR3 region is CASTASQARDYGYTF. CDR3 bases: TGCGCCAGCACCGCGTCTCAGGCTAGGGACTATGGCTACACCTTC.

The chain uses TRBV9 and TRBJ2-1; tentatively, D is TRBD2 (5 bases). Deletions cut 3 bases from V and 0 bases from J, with 10 bases between. There are 15 residues in the CDR3. Germline loops: CDR1 SGDLS, CDR2 YYNGEE. This CDR3 reads CASSGGPASYNEQFF. CDR3 DNA: TGTGCCAGCAGCGGAGGGCCGGCCTCCTACAATGAGCAGTTCTTC.

In this sample, this clone turned up a few times. This chain connects TRBV5-6 to TRBJ2-1, with 8 bases identical to TRBD1. This CDR3 has 15 amino acids. V trimming: 0 bases; J trimming: 2 bases; junction bases outside the gene matches: 1. Germline V lookup: CDR1 SGHDT, CDR2 YYEEEE. The DNA for the CDR3 is TGTGCCAGCAGCTTGGGGGGACAGGCCTACAATGAGCAGTTCTTC. Protein: CASSLGGQAYNEQFF.

Only a few counts were recorded for this clone. The V call is TRBV7-9, the J call TRBJ1-1; 7 bases are shared with TRBD1. The CDR3 is made up of 13 amino acids. After removal of 11 bases from V and 8 bases from J, the junction contained 14 bases not matched to a gene. Germline lookup yields CDR1 SEHNR and CDR2 FQNEAQ (reference sequence). The DNA of the CDR3 is TGTGCCGGCGGGCCCCCAACAGGGGCGGAAGCTTTCTTT. Its translation is CAGGPPTGAEAFF. Combining the CDR3 with reference TRBV7-9 and TRBJ1-1 gives the whole variable domain DTGVSQNPRHKITKRGQNVTFRCDPISEHNRLYWYRQTLGQGPEFLTYFQNEAQLEKSRLLSDRFSAERPKGSFSTLEIQRTEQGDSAMYLCAGGPPTGAEAFFGQGTRLTVV.

V gene TRBV4-3 combines with J gene TRBJ1-2, with D possibly matching TRBD1 (6 bases). CDR3 size: 13 residues. Trimming pared 4 bases from V and 2 bases from J, leaving 8 bases between. Germline loops: CDR1 LGHNA, CDR2 YSLEER. The CDR3 coding sequence is TGCGCCAGCAGCCCGCAGGGGAACTATGGCTACACCTTC. This translates into CASSPQGNYGYTF.

Only a few counts were recorded for this clone. The chain recombines TRBV5-1 with TRBJ2-7; D possibly matches TRBD1 or TRBD2 (5 bases each). Germline CDR1 and CDR2: SGHRS and YFSETQ. The ends were cut back, 4 bases at V and 5 bases at J, with 7 bases in the middle. CDR3 length equals 11 residues. The chain's CDR3 is CASSRGDEQYF. The CDR3 DNA reads TGCGCCAGCAGCAGGGGAGACGAGCAGTACTTC.

This clone was picked up one time. This sequence joins TRBV5-4 and TRBJ2-7; D could derive from TRBD1 or TRBD2 (5 bases each). The CDR3 spans 14 residues. V was shortened by 4 bases and J by 7 bases, with 18 bases between the two germline ends. Germline CDR1 reads SGHNT; CDR2 reads YYREEE (reference sequence). CDR3 protein: CASSLRGGPKEQYF. CDR3 in DNA: TGTGCCAGCAGCCTGAGGGGCGGTCCCAAGGAGCAGTACTTC.

This clone was observed a handful of times. The CDR3 loop is CSVPVGVPYGYTF. CDR3 DNA sequence: TGCAGCGTTCCTGTGGGGGTTCCATATGGCTACACCTTC. The chain combines TRBV29-1 with TRBJ1-2; weak D call: TRBD1 (5 bases). V lost 5 bases, J lost 5 bases, and 15 bases lay in between. Germline V gene sequence: CDR1 SQVTM, CDR2 ANQGSEA. This CDR3 is 13 amino acids long.

This clone has only a few counts. The genes are TRBV7-6 and TRBJ2-3; tentatively, D is TRBD2 (5 bases). V was pared by 5 bases and J by 2 bases, with 8 bases between. This CDR3 is 13 amino acids long. Germline CDR1 reads SGHVS; CDR2 reads FNYEAQ. The CDR3 sequence is CASSRTLTDTQYF. The CDR3 region has the DNA TGTGCCAGCAGCCGGACTCTCACAGATACGCAGTATTTT.

The rearrangement uses TRBV9 and TRBJ2-2, with TRBD2 identical over 8 bases. V dropped 4 bases and J dropped 2; count of bases not matched to a gene: 7. Per germline, CDR1 SGDLS and CDR2 YYNGEE. There are 16 residues in the CDR3. The chain's CDR3 is CASSPTSGLNTGELFF. The CDR3 nucleotides are TGTGCCAGCAGCCCTACTAGCGGTTTAAACACCGGGGAGCTGTTTTTT.

There are a few counts of this clone. The rearrangement uses TRBV19 and TRBJ2-7; D call uncertain. In germline, CDR1 is LNHDA, CDR2 SQIVND (reference sequence). Trimming pared 1 base from V and 6 bases from J, leaving 10 bases between. This CDR3 has 13 residues. DNA of the CDR3: TGTGCCAGTAGTATAGCGTCCCCGATCGAGCAGTACTTC. Translation gives CASSIASPIEQYF.

V and J are TRBV6-5 and TRBJ2-7, with D possibly called TRBD1 or TRBD2 (6 bases each). The length of the CDR3 is 13 residues. The germline V and J ends were trimmed by 2 bases and 3 bases, with 8 bases remaining between them. Germline V CDR1 and CDR2: MNHEY, SVGAGI. The CDR3 nucleotides read TGTGCCAGCAGTTACAGGGGGGACTACGAGCAGTACTTC. It encodes CASSYRGDYEQYF.